Below are 22 T cell receptor beta chains sequenced from a single sample in a study of Ad26.COV2.S vaccination and SARS-CoV-2 variants. TCRdb's copy holds only in-frame clones and misses some; the assay was immunoSEQ multiplex PCR. The sample gives 430,000 or so clones, nearly 90% of which show up once; about 2.5% is in the top ten. Treatment denoted: about 20 received Ad26.COV2.S at low or high dose, single or two shots; roughly five received placebo; per-sample allocation not given. Each sample was drawn 63 days after the first injection (of vaccine or placebo). This sample comprised peripheral blood, obtained in a trial of Ad26.COV2.S vaccine versus placebo. These receptors were taken from a person aged 18-60 years who received the Ad26.COV2.S COVID-19 vaccine or a placebo.

The J gene is TRBJ2-3, the V gene TRBV11-3; 8 bases fit TRBD1. The germline V gene encodes CDR1 SGHNT and CDR2 YENEEA. V lost 5 bases, J lost 15 bases, and 10 bases stayed unmatched. The CDR3 covers 12 residues. For the CDR3, the DNA is TGTGCCAGCAGCGAGGACAGGGTACGAGAATATTTT. Encoded protein: CASSEDRVREYF.

A word on this clone: This specimen includes other DNA sequences encoding the same CDR3. The chain employs TRBV6-2 or TRBV6-3 and TRBJ2-3, with no clear D. Trimming took 6 bases from V and 3 from J, leaving 7 bases between them. The V gene's germline CDR1 is MNHEY and CDR2 SVGEGT. There are 12 residues in the CDR3. CDR3 region: CASSSSTDTQYF. CDR3 coding DNA: TGTGCCAGCAGCTCCTCGACAGATACGCAGTATTTT.

J is TRBJ2-2 and V is TRBV29-1; D is ambiguous. The ends were cut back, 3 bases at V and 6 bases at J, with 8 bases in the middle. The CDR3 has 12 residues. In germline, CDR1 is SQVTM, CDR2 ANQGSEA. CDR3 residues: CSVEGYSGELFF. The DNA for the CDR3 is TGCAGCGTTGAGGGCTACTCCGGGGAGCTGTTTTTT.

The rearrangement uses TRBV2 and TRBJ2-7; D is ambiguous. CDR1 and CDR2 (germline): SNHLY, FYNNEI. The CDR3 loop spans 19 amino acids. The ends were cut back, 3 bases at V and 5 bases at J, with 29 bases in the middle. As DNA, the CDR3 is TGTGCCAGCAGTGATTATCCTCCAACCCACGTCGCGCGTCTCCACGAGCAGTACTTC. Translated: CASSDYPPTHVARLHEQYF.

The chain combines TRBV13 with TRBJ2-7, with D perhaps being TRBD1 or TRBD2 (5 bases each). Trimming cost V 3 bases and J 5 bases, with 5 bases left between them. The CDR3 has 11 amino acids. Germline-derived CDR1 and CDR2 are PRHDT and FYEKMQ (reference sequence). The CDR3 nucleotides read TGTGCCAGCAGCTTGGGACACGAGCAGTACTTC. It yields the protein CASSLGHEQYF.

This clone has only one observation. This chain uses TRBV6-2 or TRBV6-3 with TRBJ2-4; D gene unclear. V was clipped by 2 bases and J by 5 bases, with 10 bases between them. This CDR3 region has 14 residues. CDR1 MNHEY and CDR2 SVGEGT come from the germline V gene. The CDR3 here is CASSYDRSQNIQYF. DNA for the CDR3: TGTGCCAGCAGTTACGATAGGAGCCAAAACATTCAGTACTTC.

The chain combines TRBV6-2 or TRBV6-3 with TRBJ2-7; TRBD2 aligns across 11 bases. Trimming at V came to 4 bases and at J to 3 bases, leaving 11 bases not matched to a gene. The CDR3 runs to 17 residues. Germline CDR1 and CDR2: MNHEY and SVGEGT. For the CDR3, the DNA is TGTGCCAGCAGTTTCCCGACCACTAGCGGGAGTTACTACGAGCAGTACGTC. Its translation: CASSFPTTSGSYYEQYV.

V and J are TRBV18 and TRBJ1-3, with 7 positions matching TRBD1. V shed 2 bases, J shed 0 bases, and the junction held 7 bases outside the gene matches. Per germline, CDR1 KGHSH and CDR2 LQKENI. This CDR3 contains 17 residues. The CDR3 spells CASSPADRPSSGNTIYF. DNA of the CDR3: TGTGCCAGCTCACCAGCGGACAGGCCTAGCTCTGGAAACACCATATATTTT. The whole variable domain, filled in from reference TRBV18 and TRBJ1-3, reads NAGVMQNPRHLVRRRGQEARLRCSPMKGHSHVYWYRQLPEEGLKFMVYLQKENIIDESGMPKERFSAEFPKEGPSILRIQQVVRGDSAAYFCASSPADRPSSGNTIYFGEGSWLTVV.

This chain uses TRBV4-2 with TRBJ2-3; 7 bases match TRBD1. The CDR3 loop spans 14 amino acids. With 4 bases clipped from V and 4 bases from J, the junction kept 5 bases outside the gene matches. From germline, CDR1 is LGHNA and CDR2 YNFKEQ. CDR3 bases: TGTGCCAGCAGCCCTCGGACAGGCGCAGATACGCAGTATTTT. Translating gives CASSPRTGADTQYF.

This chain uses TRBV7-2 with TRBJ2-1; D may correspond to TRBD1 or TRBD2 (5 bases each). V was clipped by 2 bases and J by 10 bases, with 15 bases between them. This CDR3 has 14 residues. Germline loops: CDR1 SGHTA, CDR2 FQGNSA. The CDR3 sequence: CASSLTKTWGEQFF. The CDR3 DNA reads as TGTGCCAGCAGCTTAACGAAGACTTGGGGGGAGCAGTTCTTC. Full variable domain (missing parts from reference TRBV7-2 and TRBJ2-1): GAGVSQSPSNKVTEKGKDVELRCDPISGHTALYWYRQSLGQGLEFLIYFQGNSAPDKSGLPSDRFSAERTGGSVSTLTIQRTQQEDSAVYLCASSLTKTWGEQFFGPGTRLTVL.

The rearrangement uses TRBV6-5 and TRBJ2-1, with D possibly being TRBD2 (7 bases). CDR1 and CDR2 from the germline V gene are MNHEY and SVGAGI. The V and J ends lost 8 bases and 4 bases respectively, with 12 bases between them. The CDR3 has 13 amino acids. The CDR3 DNA is TGTGCCAGCGGGGGGGCTTGGTACAATGAGCAGTTCTTC. Translation gives CASGGAWYNEQFF.

This chain links TRBV4-2 with TRBJ2-3, with a weak D call TRBD2 (7 bases). Trimming shortened V by 3 bases and J by 1 base, and 17 bases separated the two germline ends. CDR3 length: 17 amino acids. Germline CDR1 and CDR2: LGHNA and YNFKEQ. The CDR3 bases are TGTGCCAGCAGCCAGAGGGGGGGGACCCTACGCACAGATACGCAGTATTTT. Amino acids: CASSQRGGTLRTDTQYF.

V gene TRBV9 combines with J gene TRBJ2-7, with D perhaps TRBD1 (5 bases). Trimming shortened V by 3 bases and J by 2 bases, and 15 bases separated the two germline ends. Germline V gene data show CDR1 as SGDLS and CDR2 as YYNGEE. The CDR3 covers 15 residues. The CDR3 DNA sequence: TGTGCCAGCAGCGCCACCTCGACAGCCACCTACGAGCAGTACTTC. Encoded protein: CASSATSTATYEQYF. The variable domain in full, completed from reference TRBV9 and TRBJ2-7, reads DSGVTQTPKHLITATGQRVTLRCSPRSGDLSVYWYQQSLDQGLQFLIQYYNGEERAKGNILERFSAQQFPDLHSELNLSSLELGDSALYFCASSATSTATYEQYFGPGTRLTVT.

This chain links TRBV7-2 with TRBJ1-4; TRBD1 might be the D (5 bases). Trimming took 2 bases from V and 6 from J, leaving 13 bases between them. The V gene's germline CDR1 is SGHTA and CDR2 FQGNSA. The CDR3 sequence is 15 residues long. CDR3 coding DNA: TGTGCCAGCAGCTTAATGGGACCGGCGGATGAAAAACTGTTTTTT. Translation: CASSLMGPADEKLFF.

This chain links TRBV11-2 with TRBJ1-1, with TRBD1 identical over 9 bases. Germline lookup yields CDR1 SGHAT and CDR2 FQNNGV. J lost 4 bases, V lost 5 bases, and 11 bases had no gene match. This CDR3 is built from 16 residues. The CDR3 loop reads CASSKGWTGVSTEAFF. The CDR3 nucleotides read TGTGCCAGCAGCAAAGGTTGGACAGGGGTGTCCACTGAAGCTTTCTTT.

The chain uses TRBV28 and TRBJ2-7; 8 bases align to TRBD2. This CDR3 is built from 14 residues. Germline lookup yields CDR1 MDHEN and CDR2 SYDVKM. J was trimmed by 1 base and V by 6 bases; bases with no gene match: 5. This CDR3 reads CASSRLALSYEQYF. The CDR3 region has the DNA TGTGCCAGCAGCCGACTAGCGCTGTCCTACGAGCAGTACTTC.

This clone turned up a few times. The chain is built from TRBV20-1 and TRBJ1-5, with D perhaps matching TRBD1 (5 bases). Trimming shortened V by 3 bases and J by 8 bases, and 17 bases separated the two germline ends. The germline gives CDR1 DFQATT, CDR2 SNEGSKA (reference sequence). CDR3 length: 14 residues. The CDR3 coding sequence is TGCAGTGCTAGTCCCCAGGGACGGGTTGAGCCCCAGCATTTT. Its protein product is CSASPQGRVEPQHF.

V and J are TRBV19 and TRBJ1-1; D not certain. The V end lost 5 bases, the J end lost 4 bases, and 8 bases lay between the germline ends. Germline CDR1 LNHDA, CDR2 SQIVND (reference sequence). This CDR3 comprises 12 residues. CDR3 loop: CASSRGSTEAFF. CDR3 nucleotide sequence: TGTGCCAGTAGTCGAGGGAGCACTGAAGCTTTCTTT.

The V call is TRBV5-1, the J call TRBJ2-5; D unresolved. The length of the CDR3 is 12 residues. CDR1 and CDR2 from the germline V gene are SGHRS and YFSETQ. The V and J ends lost 7 bases and 3 bases respectively, with 10 bases between them. CDR3 sequence (DNA): TGCGCCAGCGGTTTATTTGAAGAGACCCAGTACTTC. The encoded protein is CASGLFEETQYF.

This clone occurred once. V and J are TRBV9 and TRBJ2-5; weak D call: TRBD1 (6 bases). Trimming took 4 bases from V and 4 from J, leaving 14 bases between them. The germline gives CDR1 SGDLS, CDR2 YYNGEE. This CDR3 comprises 14 residues. The CDR3 reads CASSNPTGTETQYF. The CDR3 nucleotides are TGTGCCAGCAGCAACCCGACAGGAACAGAGACCCAGTACTTC.

The chain combines TRBV5-5 with TRBJ2-1, with a tentative D call TRBD2 (5 bases). CDR1 and CDR2 from the germline V gene are SGHKS and YYEKEE (reference sequence). The CDR3 extends over 16 amino acids. Trimming removed 0 bases at V and 3 bases at J, with 13 bases between. The CDR3 DNA sequence: TGTGCCAGCAGCTTGGGCCAAGCGGCAAACTACAATGAGCAGTTCTTC. The encoded protein is CASSLGQAANYNEQFF. The full variable domain, in which reference TRBV5-5 and TRBJ2-1 provide the parts outside the CDR3, is DAGVTQSPTHLIKTRGQQVTLRCSPISGHKSVSWYQQVLGQGPQFIFQYYEKEERGRGNFPDRFSARQFPNYSSELNVNALLLGDSALYLCASSLGQAANYNEQFFGPGTRLTVL.

The V gene is TRBV7-3, the J gene TRBJ1-6; D uncertain. Between the trimmed V and J ends, which lost 6 bases and 7 bases, there was a span of 16 bases. CDR3 size: 15 residues. The germline CDR1 and CDR2 sequences are SGHTA and FQGTGA. The CDR3 region has the DNA TGTGCCAGCAGTCTTCTTGGCCCTCCGAATTCACCCCTCCACTTT. Translating it yields CASSLLGPPNSPLHF.